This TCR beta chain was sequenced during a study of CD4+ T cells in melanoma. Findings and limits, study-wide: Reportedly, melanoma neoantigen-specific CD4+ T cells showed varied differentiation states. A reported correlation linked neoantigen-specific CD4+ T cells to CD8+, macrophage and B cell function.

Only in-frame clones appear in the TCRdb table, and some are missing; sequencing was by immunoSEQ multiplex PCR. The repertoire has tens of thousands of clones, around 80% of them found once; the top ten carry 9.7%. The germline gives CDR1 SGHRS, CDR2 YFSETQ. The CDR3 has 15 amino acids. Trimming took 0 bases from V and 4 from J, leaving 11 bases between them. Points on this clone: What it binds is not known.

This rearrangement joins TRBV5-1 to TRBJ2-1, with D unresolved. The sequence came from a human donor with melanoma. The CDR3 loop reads CASSLAKTIYNEQFF. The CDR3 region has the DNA TGCGCCAGCAGCTTGGCGAAGACAATTTACAATGAGCAGTTCTTC.